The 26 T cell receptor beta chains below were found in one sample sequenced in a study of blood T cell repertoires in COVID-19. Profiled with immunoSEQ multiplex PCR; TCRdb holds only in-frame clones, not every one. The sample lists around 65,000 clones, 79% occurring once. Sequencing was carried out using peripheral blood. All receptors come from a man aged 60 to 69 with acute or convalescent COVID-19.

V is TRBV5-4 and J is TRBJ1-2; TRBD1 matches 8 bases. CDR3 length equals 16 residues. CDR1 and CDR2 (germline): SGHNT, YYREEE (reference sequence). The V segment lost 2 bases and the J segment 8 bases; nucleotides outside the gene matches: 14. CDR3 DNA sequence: TGTGCCAGCAGCTTTGGGGGGACAGGACCCATCGGGGGCTACACCTTC. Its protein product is CASSFGGTGPIGGYTF.

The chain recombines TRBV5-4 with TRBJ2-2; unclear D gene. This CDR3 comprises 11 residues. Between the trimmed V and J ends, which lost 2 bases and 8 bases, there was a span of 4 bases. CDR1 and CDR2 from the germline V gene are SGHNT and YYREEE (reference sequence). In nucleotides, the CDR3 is TGTGCCAGCAGCTTCGGGGGGGAGCTGTTTTTT. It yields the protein CASSFGGELFF.

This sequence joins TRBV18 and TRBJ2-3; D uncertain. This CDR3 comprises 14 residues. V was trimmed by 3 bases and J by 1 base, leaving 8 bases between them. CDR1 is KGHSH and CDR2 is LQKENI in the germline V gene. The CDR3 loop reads CASSPPTRTDTQYF. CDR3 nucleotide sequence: TGTGCCAGCTCACCTCCTACCCGCACAGATACGCAGTATTTT.

The CDR3 bases are TGCACCAGCAGCCAGGAACCTAGGCTAGCGGGGGAAGAGACCCAGTACTTC. Translated: CTSSQEPRLAGEETQYF. The chain joins TRBV1 to TRBJ2-5; the DNA was not used to check the table's D call, TRBD2. TRBV1 represents a pseudogene. The CDR3 runs to 17 residues.

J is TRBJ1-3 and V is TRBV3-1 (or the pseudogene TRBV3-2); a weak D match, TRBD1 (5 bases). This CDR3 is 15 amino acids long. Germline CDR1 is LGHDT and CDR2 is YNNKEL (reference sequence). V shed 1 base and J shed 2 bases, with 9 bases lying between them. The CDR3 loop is CASSQVMGPGNTIYF. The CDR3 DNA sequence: TGTGCCAGCAGCCAAGTTATGGGGCCTGGAAACACCATATATTTT.

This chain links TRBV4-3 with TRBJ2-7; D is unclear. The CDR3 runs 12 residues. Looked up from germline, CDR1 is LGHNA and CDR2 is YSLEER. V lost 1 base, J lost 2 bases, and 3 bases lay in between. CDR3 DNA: TGCGCCAGCAGCCAAGGGCCCTACGAGCAGTACTTC. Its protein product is CASSQGPYEQYF.

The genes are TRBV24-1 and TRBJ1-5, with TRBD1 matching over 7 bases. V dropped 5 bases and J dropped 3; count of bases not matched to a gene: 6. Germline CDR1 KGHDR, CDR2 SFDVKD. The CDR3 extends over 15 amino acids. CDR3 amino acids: CATSARDSPNQPQHF. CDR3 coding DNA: TGTGCCACCAGTGCCCGGGACAGCCCCAATCAGCCCCAGCATTTT.

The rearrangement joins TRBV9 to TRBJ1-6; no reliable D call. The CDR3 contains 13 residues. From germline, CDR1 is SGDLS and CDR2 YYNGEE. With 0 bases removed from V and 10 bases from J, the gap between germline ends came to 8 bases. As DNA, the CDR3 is TGTGCCAGCAGCGTAGGAGGCGCGTCACCCCTCCACTTT. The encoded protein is CASSVGGASPLHF. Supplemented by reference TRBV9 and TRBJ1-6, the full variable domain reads DSGVTQTPKHLITATGQRVTLRCSPRSGDLSVYWYQQSLDQGLQFLIQYYNGEERAKGNILERFSAQQFPDLHSELNLSSLELGDSALYFCASSVGGASPLHFGNGTRLTVT.

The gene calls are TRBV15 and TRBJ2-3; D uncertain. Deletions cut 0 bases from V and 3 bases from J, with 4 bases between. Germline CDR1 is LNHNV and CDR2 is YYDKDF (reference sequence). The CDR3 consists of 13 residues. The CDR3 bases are TGTGCCACCAGCAGAGACGGGACAGATACGCAGTATTTT. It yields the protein CATSRDGTDTQYF.

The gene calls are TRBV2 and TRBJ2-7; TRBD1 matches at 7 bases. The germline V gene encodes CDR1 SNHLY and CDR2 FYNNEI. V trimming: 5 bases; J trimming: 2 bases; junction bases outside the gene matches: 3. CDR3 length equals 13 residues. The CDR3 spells CASSSTGAYEQYF. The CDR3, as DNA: TGTGCCAGCAGTTCCACAGGGGCCTACGAGCAGTACTTC.

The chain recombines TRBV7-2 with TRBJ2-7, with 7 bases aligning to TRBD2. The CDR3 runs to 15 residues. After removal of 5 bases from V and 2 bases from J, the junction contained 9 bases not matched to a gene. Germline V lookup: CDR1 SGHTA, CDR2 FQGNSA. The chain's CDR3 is CASSPPERGTYEQYF. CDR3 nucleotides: TGTGCCAGCAGCCCCCCCGAGCGGGGTACCTACGAGCAGTACTTC. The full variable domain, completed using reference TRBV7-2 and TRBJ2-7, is GAGVSQSPSNKVTEKGKDVELRCDPISGHTALYWYRQSLGQGLEFLIYFQGNSAPDKSGLPSDRFSAERTGGSVSTLTIQRTQQEDSAVYLCASSPPERGTYEQYFGPGTRLTVT.

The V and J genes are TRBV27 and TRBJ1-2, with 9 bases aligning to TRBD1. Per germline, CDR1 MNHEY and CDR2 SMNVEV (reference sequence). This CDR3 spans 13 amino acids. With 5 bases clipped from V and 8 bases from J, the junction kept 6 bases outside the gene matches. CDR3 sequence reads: CASSDRGAGGYTF. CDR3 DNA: TGTGCCAGCAGTGACAGGGGGGCGGGCGGCTACACCTTC.

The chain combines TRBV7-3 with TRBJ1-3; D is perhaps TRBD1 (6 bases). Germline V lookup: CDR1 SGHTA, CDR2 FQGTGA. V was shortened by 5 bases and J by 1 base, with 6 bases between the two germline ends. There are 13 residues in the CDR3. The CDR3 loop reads CASSGTSGNTIYF. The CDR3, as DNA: TGTGCCAGCAGCGGGACATCTGGAAACACCATATATTTT. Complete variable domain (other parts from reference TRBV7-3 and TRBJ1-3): GAGVSQTPSNKVTEKGKYVELRCDPISGHTALYWYRQSLGQGPEFLIYFQGTGAADDSGLPNDRFFAVRPEGSVSTLKIQRTERGDSAVYLCASSGTSGNTIYFGEGSWLTVV.

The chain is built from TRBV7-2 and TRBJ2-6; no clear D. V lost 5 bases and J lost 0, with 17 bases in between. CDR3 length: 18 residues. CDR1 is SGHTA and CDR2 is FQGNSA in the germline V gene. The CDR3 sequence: CASSPWRYIPSGANVLTF. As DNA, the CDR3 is TGTGCCAGCAGCCCCTGGCGGTATATCCCCTCTGGGGCCAACGTCCTGACTTTC.

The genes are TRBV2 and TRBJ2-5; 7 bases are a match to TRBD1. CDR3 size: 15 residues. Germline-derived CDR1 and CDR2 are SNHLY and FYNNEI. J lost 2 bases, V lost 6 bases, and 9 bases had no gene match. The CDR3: CASSPNRGPQETQYF. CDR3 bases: TGTGCCAGCAGCCCCAACAGGGGCCCACAAGAGACCCAGTACTTC.

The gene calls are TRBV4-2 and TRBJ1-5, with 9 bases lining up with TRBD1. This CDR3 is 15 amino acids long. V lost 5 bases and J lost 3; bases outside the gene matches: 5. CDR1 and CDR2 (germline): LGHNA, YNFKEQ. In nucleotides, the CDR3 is TGTGCCAGCAGCACAGGGGGCAAGGTCAATCAGCCCCAGCATTTT. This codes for CASSTGGKVNQPQHF.

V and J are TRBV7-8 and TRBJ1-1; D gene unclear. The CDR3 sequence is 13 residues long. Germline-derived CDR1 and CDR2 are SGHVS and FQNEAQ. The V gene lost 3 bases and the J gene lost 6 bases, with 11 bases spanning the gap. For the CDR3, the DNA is TGTGCCAGCAGCTTTTTCGGAGGGCCTGAAGCTTTCTTT. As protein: CASSFFGGPEAFF. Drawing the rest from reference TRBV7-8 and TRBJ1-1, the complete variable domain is GAGVSQSPRYKVAKRGQDVALRCDPISGHVSLFWYQQALGQGPEFLTYFQNEAQLDKSGLPSDRFFAERPEGSVSTLKIQRTQQEDSAVYLCASSFFGGPEAFFGQGTRLTVV.

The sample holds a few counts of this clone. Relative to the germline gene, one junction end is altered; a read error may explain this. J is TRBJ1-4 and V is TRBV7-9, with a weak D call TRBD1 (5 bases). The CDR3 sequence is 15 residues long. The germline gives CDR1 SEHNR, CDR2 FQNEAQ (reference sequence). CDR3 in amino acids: CASNLDDRTNEKLFF. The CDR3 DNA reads TGTGCCAGCAACTTAGACGACAGAACTAATGAAAAACTGTTTTTT.

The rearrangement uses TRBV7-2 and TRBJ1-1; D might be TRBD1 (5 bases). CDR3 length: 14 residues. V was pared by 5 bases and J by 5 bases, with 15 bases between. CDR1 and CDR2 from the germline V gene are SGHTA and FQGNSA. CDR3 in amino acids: CASSLKRGETEAFF. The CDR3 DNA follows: TGTGCCAGCAGCCTTAAGCGGGGGGAGACTGAAGCTTTCTTT.

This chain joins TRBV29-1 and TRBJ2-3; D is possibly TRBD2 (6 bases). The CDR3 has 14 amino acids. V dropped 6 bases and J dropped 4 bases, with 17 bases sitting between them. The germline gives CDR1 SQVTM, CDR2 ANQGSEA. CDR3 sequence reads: CSVAGTGGSDTQYF. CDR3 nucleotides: TGCAGCGTCGCCGGGACTGGGGGTTCAGATACGCAGTATTTT.

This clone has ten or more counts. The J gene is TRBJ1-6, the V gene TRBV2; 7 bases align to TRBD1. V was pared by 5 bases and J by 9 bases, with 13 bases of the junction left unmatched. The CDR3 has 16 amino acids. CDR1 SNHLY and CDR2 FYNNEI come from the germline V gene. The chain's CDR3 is CASSLGWETGTSPLHF. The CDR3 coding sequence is TGTGCCAGCAGTCTAGGATGGGAGACAGGGACTTCACCCCTCCACTTT.

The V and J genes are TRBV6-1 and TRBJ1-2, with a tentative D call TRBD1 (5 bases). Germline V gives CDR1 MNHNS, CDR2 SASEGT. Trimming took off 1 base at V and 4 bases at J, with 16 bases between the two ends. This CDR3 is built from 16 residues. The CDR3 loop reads CASSEVLGAQFYGYTF. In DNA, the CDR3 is TGTGCCAGCAGTGAAGTTCTAGGGGCCCAATTCTATGGCTACACCTTC.

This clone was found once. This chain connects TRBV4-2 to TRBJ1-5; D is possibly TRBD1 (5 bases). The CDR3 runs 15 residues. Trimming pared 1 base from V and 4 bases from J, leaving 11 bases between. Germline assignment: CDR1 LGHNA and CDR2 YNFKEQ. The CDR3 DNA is TGTGCCAGCAGCCAAGGCCAGGGAGGAAATCAGCCCCAGCATTTT. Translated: CASSQGQGGNQPQHF.

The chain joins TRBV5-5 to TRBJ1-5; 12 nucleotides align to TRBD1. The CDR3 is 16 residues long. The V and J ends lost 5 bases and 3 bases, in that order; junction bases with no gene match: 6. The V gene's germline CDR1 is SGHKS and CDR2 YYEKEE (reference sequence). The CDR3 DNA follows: TGTGCCAGCAGACCGGGACAGGGGGCCTCCAATCAGCCCCAGCATTTT. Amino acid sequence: CASRPGQGASNQPQHF.

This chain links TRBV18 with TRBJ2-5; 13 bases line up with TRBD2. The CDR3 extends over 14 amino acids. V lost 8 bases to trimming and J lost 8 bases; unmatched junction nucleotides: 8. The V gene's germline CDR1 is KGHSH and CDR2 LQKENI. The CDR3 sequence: CASTGLAGPSTQYF. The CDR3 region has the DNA TGTGCCAGCACGGGACTAGCGGGACCAAGCACCCAGTACTTC.

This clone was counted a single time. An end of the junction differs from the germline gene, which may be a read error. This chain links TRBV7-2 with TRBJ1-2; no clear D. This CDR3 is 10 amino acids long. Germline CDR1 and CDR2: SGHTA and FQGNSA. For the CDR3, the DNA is TGTGCCAGCAGCCGCGGGAGCCCTTCCTTC. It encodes CASSRGSPSF.